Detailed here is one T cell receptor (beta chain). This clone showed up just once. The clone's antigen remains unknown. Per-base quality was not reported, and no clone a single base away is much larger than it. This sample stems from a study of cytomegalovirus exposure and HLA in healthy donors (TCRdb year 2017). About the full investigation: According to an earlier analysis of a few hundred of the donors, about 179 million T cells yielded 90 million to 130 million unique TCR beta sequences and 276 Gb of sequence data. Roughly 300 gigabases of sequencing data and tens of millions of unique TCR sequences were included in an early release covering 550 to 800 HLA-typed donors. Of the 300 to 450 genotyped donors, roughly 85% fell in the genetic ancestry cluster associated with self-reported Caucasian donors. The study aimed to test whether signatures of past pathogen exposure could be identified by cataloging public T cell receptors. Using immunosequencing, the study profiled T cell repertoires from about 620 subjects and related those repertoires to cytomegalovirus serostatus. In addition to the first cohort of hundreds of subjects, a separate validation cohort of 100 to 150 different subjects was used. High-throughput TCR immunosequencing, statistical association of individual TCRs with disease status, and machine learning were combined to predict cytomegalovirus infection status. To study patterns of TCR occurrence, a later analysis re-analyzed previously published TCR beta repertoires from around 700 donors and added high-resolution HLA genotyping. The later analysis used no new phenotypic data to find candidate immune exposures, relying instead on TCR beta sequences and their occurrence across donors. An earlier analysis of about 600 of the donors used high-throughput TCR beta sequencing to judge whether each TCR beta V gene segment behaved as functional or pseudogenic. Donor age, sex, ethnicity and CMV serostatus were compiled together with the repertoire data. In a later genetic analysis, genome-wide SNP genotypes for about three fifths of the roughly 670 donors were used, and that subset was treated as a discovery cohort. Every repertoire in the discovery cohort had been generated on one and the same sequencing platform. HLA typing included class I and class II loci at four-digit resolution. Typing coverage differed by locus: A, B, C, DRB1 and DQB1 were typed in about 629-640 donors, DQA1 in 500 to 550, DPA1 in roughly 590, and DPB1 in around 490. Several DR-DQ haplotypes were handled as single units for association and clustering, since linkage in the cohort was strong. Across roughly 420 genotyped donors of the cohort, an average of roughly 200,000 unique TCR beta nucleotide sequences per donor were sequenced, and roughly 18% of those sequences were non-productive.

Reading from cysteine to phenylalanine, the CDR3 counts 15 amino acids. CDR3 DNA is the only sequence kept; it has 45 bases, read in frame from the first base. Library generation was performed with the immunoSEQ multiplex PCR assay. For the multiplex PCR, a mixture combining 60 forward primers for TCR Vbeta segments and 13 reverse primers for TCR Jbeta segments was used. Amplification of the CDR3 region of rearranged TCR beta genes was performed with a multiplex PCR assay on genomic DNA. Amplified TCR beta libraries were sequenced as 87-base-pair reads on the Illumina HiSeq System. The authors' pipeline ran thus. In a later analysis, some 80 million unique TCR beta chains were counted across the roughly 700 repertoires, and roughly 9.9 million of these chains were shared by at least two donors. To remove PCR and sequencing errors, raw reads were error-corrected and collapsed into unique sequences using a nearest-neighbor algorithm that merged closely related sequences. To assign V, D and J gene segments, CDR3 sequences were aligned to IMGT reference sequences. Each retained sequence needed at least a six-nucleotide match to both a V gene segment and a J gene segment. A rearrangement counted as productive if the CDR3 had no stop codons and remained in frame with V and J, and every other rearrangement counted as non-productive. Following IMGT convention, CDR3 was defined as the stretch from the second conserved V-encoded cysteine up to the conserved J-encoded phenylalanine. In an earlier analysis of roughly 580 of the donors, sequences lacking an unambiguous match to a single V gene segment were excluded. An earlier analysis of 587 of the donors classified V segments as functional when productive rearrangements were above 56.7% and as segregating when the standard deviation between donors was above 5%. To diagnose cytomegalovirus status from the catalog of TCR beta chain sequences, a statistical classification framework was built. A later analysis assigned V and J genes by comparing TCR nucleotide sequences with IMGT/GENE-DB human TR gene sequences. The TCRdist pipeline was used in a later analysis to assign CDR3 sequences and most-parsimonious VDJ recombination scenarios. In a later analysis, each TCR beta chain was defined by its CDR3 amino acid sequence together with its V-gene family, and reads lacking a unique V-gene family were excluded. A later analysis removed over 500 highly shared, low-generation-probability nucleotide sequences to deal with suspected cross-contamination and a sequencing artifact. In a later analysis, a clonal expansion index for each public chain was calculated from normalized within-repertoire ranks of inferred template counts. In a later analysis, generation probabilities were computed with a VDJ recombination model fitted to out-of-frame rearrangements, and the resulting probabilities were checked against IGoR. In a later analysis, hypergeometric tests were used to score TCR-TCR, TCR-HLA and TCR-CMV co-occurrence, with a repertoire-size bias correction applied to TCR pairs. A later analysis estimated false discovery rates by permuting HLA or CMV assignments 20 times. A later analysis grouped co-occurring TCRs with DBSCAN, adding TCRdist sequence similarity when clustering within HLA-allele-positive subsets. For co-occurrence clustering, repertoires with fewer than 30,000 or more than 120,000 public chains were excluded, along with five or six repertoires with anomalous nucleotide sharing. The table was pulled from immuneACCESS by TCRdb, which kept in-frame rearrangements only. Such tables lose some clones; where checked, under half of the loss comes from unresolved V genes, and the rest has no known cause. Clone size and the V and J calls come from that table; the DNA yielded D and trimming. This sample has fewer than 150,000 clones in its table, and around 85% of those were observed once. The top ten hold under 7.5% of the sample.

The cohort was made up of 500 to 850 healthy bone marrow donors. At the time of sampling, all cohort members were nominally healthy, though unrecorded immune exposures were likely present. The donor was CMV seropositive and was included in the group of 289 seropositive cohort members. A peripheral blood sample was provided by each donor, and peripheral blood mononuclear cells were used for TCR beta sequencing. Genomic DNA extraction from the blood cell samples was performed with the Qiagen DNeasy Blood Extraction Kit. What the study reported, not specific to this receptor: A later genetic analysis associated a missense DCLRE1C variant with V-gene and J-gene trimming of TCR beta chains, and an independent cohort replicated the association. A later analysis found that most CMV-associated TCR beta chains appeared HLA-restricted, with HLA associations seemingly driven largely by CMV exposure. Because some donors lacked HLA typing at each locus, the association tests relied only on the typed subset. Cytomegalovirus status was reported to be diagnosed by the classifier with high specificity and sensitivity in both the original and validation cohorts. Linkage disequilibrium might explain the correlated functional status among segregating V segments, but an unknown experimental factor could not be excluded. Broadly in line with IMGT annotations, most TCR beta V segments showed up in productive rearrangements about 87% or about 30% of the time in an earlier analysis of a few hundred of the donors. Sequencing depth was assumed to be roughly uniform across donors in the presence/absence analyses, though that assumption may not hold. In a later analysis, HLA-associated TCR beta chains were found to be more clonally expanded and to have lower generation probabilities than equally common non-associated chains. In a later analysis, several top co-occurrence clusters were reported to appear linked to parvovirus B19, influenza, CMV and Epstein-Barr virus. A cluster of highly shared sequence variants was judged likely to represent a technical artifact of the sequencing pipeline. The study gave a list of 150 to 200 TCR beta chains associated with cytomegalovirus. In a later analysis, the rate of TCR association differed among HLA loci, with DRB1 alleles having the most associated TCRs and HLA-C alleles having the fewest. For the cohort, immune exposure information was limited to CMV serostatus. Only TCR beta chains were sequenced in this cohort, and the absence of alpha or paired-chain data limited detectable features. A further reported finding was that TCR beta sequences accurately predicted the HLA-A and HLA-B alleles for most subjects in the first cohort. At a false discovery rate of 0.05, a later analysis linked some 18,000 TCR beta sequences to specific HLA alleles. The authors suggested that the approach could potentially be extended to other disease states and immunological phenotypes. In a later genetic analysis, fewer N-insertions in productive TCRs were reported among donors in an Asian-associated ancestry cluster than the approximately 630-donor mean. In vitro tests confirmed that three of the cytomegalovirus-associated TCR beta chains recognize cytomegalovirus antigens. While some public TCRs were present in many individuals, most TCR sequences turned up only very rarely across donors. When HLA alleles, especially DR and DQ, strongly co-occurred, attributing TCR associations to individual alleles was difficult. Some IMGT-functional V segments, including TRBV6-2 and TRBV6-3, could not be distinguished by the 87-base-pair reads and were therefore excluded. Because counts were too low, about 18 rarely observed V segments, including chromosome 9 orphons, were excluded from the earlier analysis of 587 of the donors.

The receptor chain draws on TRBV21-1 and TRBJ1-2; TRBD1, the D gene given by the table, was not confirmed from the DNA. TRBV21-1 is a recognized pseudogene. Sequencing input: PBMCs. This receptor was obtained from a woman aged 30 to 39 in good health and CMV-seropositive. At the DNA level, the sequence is TGTGCCAGCAGCGGCACGGACAGAGCTAACTATGGCTACACCTTC. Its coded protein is CASSGTDRANYGYTF.